This record concerns one T cell receptor beta chain sequence. What it binds is not known. The CDR3 covers 16 residues. Per germline, CDR1 SEHNR and CDR2 FQNEAQ (reference sequence). The ends were cut back, 3 bases at V and 1 base at J, with 10 bases in the middle. This record comes from a study of blood T cells in healthy people across ages. Broader study findings: Diversity was higher, and naive CD4+ cells more numerous, in long-lived donors than in aged donors.

A second PCR, run for roughly 7 to 12 cycles, used a sample-barcoded 5' primer plus a J-beta primer mix. Via MiXCR, TCRdb re-called the 5' RACE reads, giving one row per CDR3 protein. The sample includes hundreds of thousands of distinct CDR3 sequences, 30% to 45% of them seen just once. Sequenced: blood. The chain joins TRBV7-9 to TRBJ2-6; possibly TRBD1 for D (5 bases). This TCR was recovered from a man between 18 and 29 years old in good health. CDR3 DNA sequence: TGTGCCAGCAGCTTTCCCCCAGGGTCTGGGGCCAACGTCCTGACTTTC. It is translated as CASSFPPGSGANVLTF.